This passage covers 30 T cell receptor beta chains from one sample sequenced in a study of vaccination and CD4 T cells after COVID-19. Their antigens are not known. Once obtained from cultured CD4+ T cells, the DNA was sequenced using the Oncomine TCR Beta short-read assay. TCRdb fed the PCR reads into MiXCR, producing one record per CDR3 protein. Counted here are several hundred distinct CDR3 sequences, about a tenth occurring once; the ten biggest clones make up about 20%. Documented treatment: approximately 9-day PBMC culture with coronavirus spike peptide pools or control peptides (ViraFEST assay). During the years 2011-2018, before the COVID-19 pandemic, the unexposed donor's CD4+ T cells were collected. Sequencing input: CD4+ T cells from blood, cultured in vitro. All receptors come from a human donor in good health.

This clonotype is judged large (0.1 to 1%). The chain uses TRBV10-3 and TRBJ1-1; no firm D call. This CDR3 contains 13 residues. Trimming removed 3 bases at V and 7 bases at J, with 12 bases between. Germline loops: CDR1 ENHRY, CDR2 SYGVKD. The CDR3 reads CAISDGAPSEAFF. In DNA, the CDR3 is TGTGCCATCAGTGATGGAGCTCCAAGTGAAGCTTTCTTT.

This chain uses TRBV7-2 with TRBJ2-7; no definite D call. CDR1 SGHTA and CDR2 FQGNSA come from the germline V gene. Trimming took 3 bases from V and 1 from J, leaving 7 bases between them. CDR3 length equals 13 residues. The CDR3 coding sequence is TGTGCCAGCAGCTTCCAGGAATCCTACGAGCAGTACTTC. Protein sequence: CASSFQESYEQYF. The whole variable domain, remainder taken from reference TRBV7-2 and TRBJ2-7, is GAGVSQSPSNKVTEKGKDVELRCDPISGHTALYWYRQSLGQGLEFLIYFQGNSAPDKSGLPSDRFSAERTGGSVSTLTIQRTQQEDSAVYLCASSFQESYEQYFGPGTRLTVT.

With regard to this clonotype: A clone one base away is much larger, so this may be a read error. V usage is TRBV6-5 and J usage is TRBJ1-6, with D unclear. The CDR3 extends over 14 amino acids. Germline V lookup: CDR1 MNHEY, CDR2 SVGAGI. In DNA form, the CDR3 reads TGTGCCAGCAGTTCCCGGGAAGATAATTCACCCCCCCACTTT. As protein: CASSSREDNSPPHF.

About this clonotype: Since a much larger clone is just one base distant, this may be a read error. V and J are TRBV20-1 and TRBJ2-7; D uncertain. Per the germline V gene, CDR1 is DFQATT and CDR2 is SNEGSKA (reference sequence). CDR3 length equals 15 residues. The CDR3 here is CSAPLPTGLDDERYF. The DNA of the CDR3 is TGCAGTGCTCCCCTTCCGACCGGATTGGATGACGAGCGGTACTTC.

This clonotype is categorized as large (0.1 to 1%). The chain is built from TRBV2 and TRBJ1-6, with 7 positions matching TRBD1. After removal of 5 bases from V and 14 bases from J, the junction contained 12 bases not matched to a gene. This CDR3 has 14 residues. CDR1 is SNHLY and CDR2 is FYNNEI in the germline V gene. The CDR3 DNA sequence: TGTGCCAGCAGTCGGGACAGTTCGATAGAGGCCCTCCACTTT. Protein sequence: CASSRDSSIEALHF.

By its share, this clonotype is large (0.1 to 1%). The chain joins TRBV7-2 to TRBJ2-3; 11 nucleotides match TRBD2. V shed 10 bases, J shed 6 bases, and the junction held 9 bases outside the gene matches. The CDR3 runs 14 residues. Germline V gene sequence: CDR1 SGHTA, CDR2 FQGNSA. The CDR3 DNA follows: TGTGCCATAACTAGCGGGGGCCCCGCGGATACGCAGTATTTT. This translates into CAITSGGPADTQYF.

This clonotype is large in the sample. This sequence joins TRBV7-2 and TRBJ1-1; no definite D call. The V end was cut by 5 bases, the J end by 4 bases, with 17 bases between. The CDR3 totals 15 residues. Germline assignment: CDR1 SGHTA and CDR2 FQGNSA. The CDR3 reads CASSPPWAQFTEAFF. The CDR3 DNA is TGTGCCAGCAGCCCCCCCTGGGCACAGTTCACTGAAGCTTTCTTT.

In its sample, this clonotype is medium-sized. The chain employs TRBV6-1 and TRBJ2-2; D possibly corresponds to TRBD2 (6 bases). Trimming took 4 bases from V and 4 from J, leaving 13 bases between them. The germline gives CDR1 MNHNS, CDR2 SASEGT. This CDR3 is 15 amino acids long. The CDR3: CASSVGGAITGELFF. Here the CDR3 DNA reads TGTGCCAGCAGTGTCGGCGGGGCAATCACCGGGGAGCTGTTTTTT.

This clonotype is labeled as medium-sized. CDR3 region: CAISGFGNQETQYF. CDR3 DNA sequence: TGTGCCATCAGTGGTTTTGGGAACCAAGAGACCCAGTACTTC. This chain links TRBV10-3 with TRBJ2-5, with unresolved D. CDR3 size: 14 residues. V gave up 4 bases and J gave up 0 bases, with 9 bases separating them. Looked up from germline, CDR1 is ENHRY and CDR2 is SYGVKD.

This clonotype is labeled medium-sized (0.01 to 0.1%). The chain employs TRBV15 and TRBJ2-1; 14 nucleotides agree with TRBD2. Germline assignment: CDR1 LNHNV and CDR2 YYDKDF (reference sequence). V trimming: 0 bases; J trimming: 8 bases; junction bases outside the gene matches: 3. The CDR3 runs 16 residues. As DNA, the CDR3 is TGTGCCACCAGCAGAGAAGGGACTAGCGGGAGAGATGAGCAGTTCTTC. Amino acid sequence: CATSREGTSGRDEQFF.

This clonotype was seen more than once but under ten times. The rearrangement joins TRBV14 to TRBJ2-5; a weak D match, TRBD1 (8 bases). The V gene lost 2 bases and the J gene lost 5 bases, with 18 bases spanning the gap. Per germline, CDR1 SGHDN and CDR2 FVKESK. The CDR3 runs to 16 residues. For the CDR3, the DNA is TGTGCCAGCAGCCAACACAGGGGGGGGACATCGGAGACCCAGTACTTC. Residues: CASSQHRGGTSETQYF. Together with reference TRBV14 and TRBJ2-5, the CDR3 gives the full variable domain: EAGVTQFPSHSVIEKGQTVTLRCDPISGHDNLYWYRRVMGKEIKFLLHFVKESKQDESGMPNNRFLAERTGGTYSTLKVQPAELEDSGVYFCASSQHRGGTSETQYFGPGTRLLVL.

This clonotype is deemed large. This chain joins TRBV20-1 and TRBJ2-7; 9 positions agree with TRBD1. The ends lost 6 bases at V and 5 bases at J; junction bases unmatched: 8. Germline-derived CDR1 and CDR2 are DFQATT and SNEGSKA (reference sequence). The CDR3 sequence is 13 residues long. CDR3 amino acids: CSAGRGQGHEQYF. The CDR3 DNA sequence: TGCAGTGCGGGTCGGGGACAGGGCCACGAGCAGTACTTC.

By frequency in the sample, this clonotype is medium-sized. The chain combines TRBV27 with TRBJ2-7, with TRBD2 matching 7 bases. The CDR3 length is 17 residues. CDR1 is MNHEY, CDR2 SMNVEV, per germline (reference sequence). The V segment lost 1 base and the J segment 3 bases; nucleotides outside the gene matches: 12. CDR3 DNA sequence: TGTGCCAGCAGTTTATTTCGTGGGGGGGGAAATTACTACGAGCAGTACTTC. Residues: CASSLFRGGGNYYEQYF.

The rearrangement uses TRBV12-3 or TRBV12-4 and TRBJ2-3; D is possibly TRBD2 (6 bases). Trimming shortened V by 3 bases and J by 2 bases, and 9 bases separated the two germline ends. The CDR3 spans 14 residues. The CDR3 region has the DNA TGTGCCAGCAGTTTGGGCGGGAACACAGATACGCAGTATTTT. It is translated as CASSLGGNTDTQYF.

This clonotype ranks as large. The genes are TRBV6-1 and TRBJ2-4, with D unresolved. V shed 6 bases and J shed 2 bases, with 14 bases lying between them. The CDR3 contains 15 residues. Germline-derived CDR1 and CDR2 are MNHNS and SASEGT. The CDR3 reads CASSPRVKTKNIQYF. The CDR3, as DNA: TGTGCCAGCAGCCCCCGGGTAAAGACCAAAAACATTCAGTACTTC.

By sample share, this clonotype is medium-sized (0.01 to 0.1%). CDR3 DNA: TGTGCCAGTAAAGGGAGCCATGGACGCTGGGCACAGCCCCAGCATTTT. It encodes CASKGSHGRWAQPQHF. The gene calls are TRBV19 and TRBJ1-5; D is uncertain. CDR1 and CDR2 (germline): LNHDA, SQIVND (reference sequence). The CDR3 spans 16 residues. V was trimmed by 7 bases and J by 7 bases, leaving 23 bases between them.

This clonotype was counted a single time. Being one base from a much bigger clone, this may be a read error. The chain is built from TRBV19 and TRBJ1-2; possible D gene TRBD1, 5 bases. Germline V gene sequence: CDR1 LNHDA, CDR2 SQIVND (reference sequence). Trimming removed 8 bases from V and 1 base from J, with 20 bases in between. The CDR3 loop spans 16 amino acids. The CDR3 region has the DNA TGTGCCAGTGGTAGGCAGCCGGCGGGACTTAACTATGGCTACACCTTC. It yields the protein CASGRQPAGLNYGYTF.

This clonotype was seen more than once but under ten times. This rearrangement joins TRBV10-3 to TRBJ2-7; tentatively, D is TRBD1 or TRBD2 (5 bases each). This CDR3 has 15 amino acids. Germline V CDR1 and CDR2: ENHRY, SYGVKD. V lost 0 bases and J lost 2, with 11 bases in between. CDR3 region: CAISESAKGPYEQYF. In DNA form, the CDR3 reads TGTGCCATCAGTGAGTCTGCCAAGGGACCCTACGAGCAGTACTTC.

This clonotype was observed a handful of times. This chain joins TRBV20-1 and TRBJ2-1; D gene uncertain. The CDR3 length is 17 residues. CDR1 is DFQATT, CDR2 SNEGSKA, per germline (reference sequence). The germline V and J ends were trimmed by 0 bases and 0 bases, with 15 bases remaining between them. Written as DNA, the CDR3 is TGCAGTGCTAGAGATACGGGTAGCCGCAGCTCCTACAATGAGCAGTTCTTC. As protein: CSARDTGSRSSYNEQFF.

V usage is TRBV14 and J usage is TRBJ1-1, with 9 bases lining up with TRBD1. J lost 5 bases, V lost 8 bases, and 9 bases had no gene match. The CDR3 is 14 amino acids. Germline CDR1 is SGHDN and CDR2 is FVKESK. The CDR3 spells CASGQQGAGTEAFF. The DNA of the CDR3 is TGTGCCAGCGGTCAACAGGGGGCGGGAACTGAAGCTTTCTTT.

This clonotype is labeled medium-sized (0.01 to 0.1%). V is TRBV28 and J is TRBJ2-2, with D possibly TRBD1 on 5 matching bases. The CDR3 is made up of 15 amino acids. Germline V gene lookup returns CDR1 MDHEN and CDR2 SYDVKM. Trimming left V 5 bases short and J 4 bases short, with 14 bases between. CDR3 DNA: TGTGCCAGCAGTCTGACGCAGGGATCCACCGGGGAGCTGTTTTTT. Residues: CASSLTQGSTGELFF.

This clonotype was counted between two and nine times. The chain has TRBV12-3 or TRBV12-4 and TRBJ1-1; D ambiguous. The CDR3 extends over 13 amino acids. The V end was cut by 3 bases, the J end by 1 base, with 6 bases between. The DNA for the CDR3 is TGTGCCAGCAGTTTTCTAGAGAACACTGAAGCTTTCTTT. It is translated as CASSFLENTEAFF.

This clonotype is large (0.1 to 1%). V is TRBV12-3 or TRBV12-4 and J is TRBJ1-5; 8 bases line up with TRBD1. The CDR3 is 15 residues long. J gave up 3 bases and V 1 base, and 2 bases lay outside the gene matches. The CDR3 here is CASSLGTGTNQPQHF. The DNA of the CDR3 is TGTGCCAGCAGTTTAGGGACAGGGACCAATCAGCCCCAGCATTTT.

For this clonotype: A much larger clone lies one base from this, so it may be a read error. This chain uses TRBV27 with TRBJ2-7; the D gene is possibly TRBD2 (6 bases). Germline assignment: CDR1 MNHEY and CDR2 SMNVEV (reference sequence). Trimming removed 5 bases from V and 7 bases from J, with 12 bases in between. The CDR3 is 12 residues long. The CDR3 region has the DNA TGTGCCAGCAGTCGCGACGGGGGAGAGCAGTACTTC. It encodes CASSRDGGEQYF.

This clonotype rates as large. This chain connects TRBV20-1 to TRBJ1-5, with D tentatively TRBD1 (6 bases). The V gene lost 6 bases and the J gene lost 9 bases, with 15 bases spanning the gap. This CDR3 spans 12 amino acids. The germline V gene has CDR1 DFQATT and CDR2 SNEGSKA (reference sequence). CDR3 sequence: CSARGPERPQHF. The CDR3, as DNA: TGCAGTGCGCGGGGGCCCGAGAGGCCCCAGCATTTT.

Relative to its sample, this clonotype is hyperexpanded (1% or more). This chain joins TRBV28 and TRBJ2-2; D gene ambiguous. Trimming left V 4 bases short and J 8 bases short, with 11 bases between. Per germline, CDR1 MDHEN and CDR2 SYDVKM. The CDR3 spans 13 residues. CDR3 residues: CASSSRGIGELFF. The DNA of the CDR3 is TGTGCCAGCAGTTCCCGTGGTATAGGGGAGCTGTTTTTT.

By sample share, this clonotype is large (0.1 to 1%). The V gene is TRBV7-9, the J gene TRBJ1-1; D gene uncertain. The V gene lost 5 bases and the J gene lost 4 bases, with 8 bases spanning the gap. The CDR3 sequence is 12 residues long. CDR1 is SEHNR, CDR2 FQNEAQ, per germline (reference sequence). The CDR3 here is CASSPRPTEAFF. CDR3 bases: TGTGCCAGCAGCCCCCGACCCACTGAAGCTTTCTTT.

Comments on this clonotype: One base away lies a much larger clone, so this may be a sequencing read error. This sequence joins TRBV24-1 and TRBJ2-1; no reliable D call. Germline V gene lookup returns CDR1 KGHDR and CDR2 SFDVKD. Trimming stripped 8 bases from V and 5 bases from J, with 18 bases between. CDR3 length: 15 amino acids. CDR3 nucleotides: TGTGCCACCATTGACTCCGGCGGCGGCAACAATGAGCAGTTCTTC. Its protein is CATIDSGGGNNEQFF.

This clonotype counts as large (0.1 to 1%). The V and J genes are TRBV7-3 and TRBJ2-1, with 8 bases matching TRBD1. V trimming: 2 bases; J trimming: 6 bases; junction bases outside the gene matches: 9. This CDR3 is built from 16 residues. CDR1 SGHTA and CDR2 FQGTGA come from the germline V gene. The CDR3: CASSLLTTGASNEQFF. CDR3 sequence (DNA): TGTGCCAGCAGCTTACTAACGACAGGGGCCTCCAATGAGCAGTTCTTC. Full variable domain (rest looked up from reference TRBV7-3 and TRBJ2-1): GAGVSQTPSNKVTEKGKYVELRCDPISGHTALYWYRQSLGQGPEFLIYFQGTGAADDSGLPNDRFFAVRPEGSVSTLKIQRTERGDSAVYLCASSLLTTGASNEQFFGPGTRLTVL.

This clonotype is judged large. The chain couples TRBV28 to TRBJ1-2; D is perhaps TRBD1 (6 bases). This CDR3 comprises 15 residues. V lost 7 bases, J lost 1 base, and 16 bases lay in between. Per germline, CDR1 MDHEN and CDR2 SYDVKM. The chain's CDR3 is CASTPPDSHNYGYTF. CDR3 in DNA: TGTGCCAGCACCCCCCCGGACAGCCATAACTATGGCTACACCTTC.